What follows are 8 T cell receptor beta chains derived from one specimen sequenced in a study of blood T cell repertoires in COVID-19. Sequencing used immunoSEQ multiplex PCR; TCRdb keeps in-frame clones, though not all of them. Altogether about 310,000 clones are present, around 89% being singletons, with the ten largest covering about 1%. The sequencing input was peripheral blood. Every receptor here comes from a woman in her 40s with COVID-19, enrolled during active disease.

This clone was seen only once. The genes are TRBV11-2 and TRBJ2-5, with TRBD1 matching 8 bases. V trimming: 1 base; J trimming: 5 bases; junction bases outside the gene matches: 9. Germline CDR1 is SGHAT and CDR2 is FQNNGV. The CDR3 has 16 residues. This chain's CDR3 is CASSLGPGGELETQYF. CDR3 DNA: TGTGCCAGCAGCTTAGGGCCAGGGGGCGAGCTGGAGACCCAGTACTTC.

The chain joins TRBV28 to TRBJ2-1, with TRBD2 identical over 11 bases. With 3 bases clipped from V and 3 bases from J, the junction kept 4 bases outside the gene matches. The CDR3 extends over 16 amino acids. CDR1 is MDHEN and CDR2 is SYDVKM in the germline V gene. CDR3 nucleotide sequence: TGTGCCAGCAGTTTCGAACTAGCGGGGGTCTACAATGAGCAGTTCTTC. The encoded protein is CASSFELAGVYNEQFF. Drawing the rest from reference TRBV28 and TRBJ2-1, the complete variable domain is DVKVTQSSRYLVKRTGEKVFLECVQDMDHENMFWYRQDPGLGLRLIYFSYDVKMKEKGDIPEGYSVSREKKERFSLILESASTNQTSMYLCASSFELAGVYNEQFFGPGTRLTVL.

This sequence joins TRBV9 and TRBJ2-1; TRBD2 matches 11 bases. Germline values: CDR1 SGDLS, CDR2 YYNGEE. CDR3 size: 16 residues. Trimming removed 4 bases from V and 9 bases from J; junction bases left unmatched: 12. CDR3 nucleotide sequence: TGTGCCAGCAGCCCGCAGGGACTAGCGGTGAAGAGTGAGCAGTTCTTC. Translation: CASSPQGLAVKSEQFF.

The V gene is TRBV6-2 or TRBV6-3, the J gene TRBJ2-7, with 9 bases lining up with TRBD2. The germline V gene encodes CDR1 MNHEY and CDR2 SVGEGT. The CDR3 covers 15 residues. With 1 base clipped from V and 0 bases from J, the junction kept 1 base outside the gene matches. CDR3 bases: TGTGCCAGCAGTTACTTAGCGGGGGACTCCTACGAGCAGTACTTC. Protein product: CASSYLAGDSYEQYF.

This sequence joins TRBV7-2 and TRBJ2-5; 9 bases fit TRBD1. J lost 6 bases, V lost 5 bases, and 7 bases had no gene match. Germline V gene data show CDR1 as SGHTA and CDR2 as FQGNSA. This CDR3 comprises 14 residues. The CDR3 loop is CASSLDRGRKTQYF. CDR3 DNA sequence: TGTGCCAGCAGCCTGGACAGGGGAAGGAAGACCCAGTACTTC.

The chain employs TRBV5-4 and TRBJ2-3; TRBD1 matches at 10 bases. Losses at the gene ends were 0 bases for V and 6 bases for J; bases not matched to a gene: 13. The CDR3 extends over 18 amino acids. Germline assignment: CDR1 SGHNT and CDR2 YYREEE (reference sequence). CDR3 DNA sequence: TGTGCCAGCAGCTTGGCTTTGGACAGGGGGGAGCGTGACGATACGCAGTATTTT. Amino acid sequence: CASSLALDRGERDDTQYF.

This clone was seen a handful of times. The rearrangement links TRBV28 to TRBJ1-6; 7 nucleotides agree with TRBD1. Germline V gives CDR1 MDHEN, CDR2 SYDVKM. CDR3 length: 14 residues. Germline trimming cut 7 bases from V and 10 bases from J; bases unmatched to any gene: 10. In DNA, the CDR3 is TGTGCCAGCAATCCGAGAACAGGGGTGTCACCCCTCCACTTT. Translation gives CASNPRTGVSPLHF.

Only one count was recorded for this clone. This chain links TRBV9 with TRBJ1-4; TRBD1 is a possible D gene (6 bases). This CDR3 comprises 15 residues. Germline values: CDR1 SGDLS, CDR2 YYNGEE. Trimming took 3 bases from V and 5 from J, leaving 14 bases between them. CDR3 sequence: CASSGSTGINEKLFF. The CDR3 bases are TGTGCCAGCAGCGGGTCGACAGGAATAAATGAAAAACTGTTTTTT.